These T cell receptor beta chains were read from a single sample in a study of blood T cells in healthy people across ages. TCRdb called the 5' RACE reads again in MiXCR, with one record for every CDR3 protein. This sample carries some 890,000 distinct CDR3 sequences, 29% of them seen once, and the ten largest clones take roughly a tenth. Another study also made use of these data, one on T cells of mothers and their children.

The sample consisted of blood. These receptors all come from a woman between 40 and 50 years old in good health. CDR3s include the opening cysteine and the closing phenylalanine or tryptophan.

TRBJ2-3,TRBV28,CASSLNKDHTDTQYF
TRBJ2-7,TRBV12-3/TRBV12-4,CASSTGTGAYEQYF
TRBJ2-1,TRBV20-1,CSASTGGLYNEQFF
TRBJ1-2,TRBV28,CASSLFGGYPSSNYGYTF
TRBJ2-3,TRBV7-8,CTSSSTGGNTDTQYF
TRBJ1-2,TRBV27,CASRLFSTGHGYTF
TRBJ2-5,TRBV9,CASSVAAIRQETQYF
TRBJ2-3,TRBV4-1,CASSQVLGPKVDTQYF
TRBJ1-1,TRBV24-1,CATKGQGADTEAFF
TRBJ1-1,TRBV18,CASSPPDSELNTEAFF
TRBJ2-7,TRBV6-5,CASSYGPINEQYF
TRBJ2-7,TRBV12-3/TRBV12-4,CASSLPRATGGEQYF
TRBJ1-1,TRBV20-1,CSAFPGQGPRVGNTEAFF
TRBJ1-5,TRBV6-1,CASSEIGQGNQPQHF
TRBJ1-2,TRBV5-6,CASSRRETKANYGYTF
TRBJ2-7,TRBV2,CVSTRGGGSYEQYF
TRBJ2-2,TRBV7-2,CASIKNTGYDTGELFF
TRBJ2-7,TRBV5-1,CASSAGPKQYF
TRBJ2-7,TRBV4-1,CASSQRDSNPRYEQYF
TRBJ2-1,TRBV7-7,CASSETVGDEQFF
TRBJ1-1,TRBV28,CASSLALGVRAFF
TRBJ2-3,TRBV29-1,CSVGPAGGPSDTQYF
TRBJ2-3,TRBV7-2,CASSVGLGDHTQYF
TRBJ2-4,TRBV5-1,CASSSEVNIQYF
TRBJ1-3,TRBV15,CATGQGPSSGNTIYF
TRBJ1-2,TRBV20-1,CSAPDSRFGYTF
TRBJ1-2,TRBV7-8,CASSPTAGDLNYGYTF
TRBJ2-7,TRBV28,CASSLPPANRAGEQYF
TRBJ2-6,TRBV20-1,CSASSSGSGANVLTF
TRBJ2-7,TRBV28,CASSYRGAQYF
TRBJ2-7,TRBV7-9,CASSLADRNQYF
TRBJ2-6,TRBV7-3,CASSLHTGGAGANVLTF
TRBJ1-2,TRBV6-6,CASSSRTATYGYTF
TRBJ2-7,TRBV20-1,CSARGGLAGLYEQYF
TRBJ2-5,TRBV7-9,CASSFWEDRAKETQYF
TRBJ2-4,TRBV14,CASSQGAENIQYF
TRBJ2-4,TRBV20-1,CSAKNFRTGDIQYF
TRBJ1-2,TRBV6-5,CASSYLSSGVHGYTF
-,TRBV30,CAWIGQGGYEQYF
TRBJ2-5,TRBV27,CASGMRETQYF
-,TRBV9,CASSSFRTGGGTQYF
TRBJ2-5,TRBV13,CASSQLMETQYF
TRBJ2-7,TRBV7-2,CASSSTYMNEQYF
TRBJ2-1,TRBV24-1,CATSDLPKQGQSYNEQFF
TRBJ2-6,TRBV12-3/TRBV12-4,CASSEPGGNSSGANVLTF
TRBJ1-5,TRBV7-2,CASSLDSGAQHF
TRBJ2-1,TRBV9,CASSARLHNEQFF
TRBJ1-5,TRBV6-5,CASSYSLGNQPQHF
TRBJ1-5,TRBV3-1,CASSPSGRGLNQPQHF
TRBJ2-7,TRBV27,CASSPQGLLVGEQYF
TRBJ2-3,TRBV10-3,CAITNGQARGDTQYF
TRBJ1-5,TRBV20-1,CSASVVAGPTNQPQHF
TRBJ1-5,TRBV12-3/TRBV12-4,CASCTGNSNQPQHF